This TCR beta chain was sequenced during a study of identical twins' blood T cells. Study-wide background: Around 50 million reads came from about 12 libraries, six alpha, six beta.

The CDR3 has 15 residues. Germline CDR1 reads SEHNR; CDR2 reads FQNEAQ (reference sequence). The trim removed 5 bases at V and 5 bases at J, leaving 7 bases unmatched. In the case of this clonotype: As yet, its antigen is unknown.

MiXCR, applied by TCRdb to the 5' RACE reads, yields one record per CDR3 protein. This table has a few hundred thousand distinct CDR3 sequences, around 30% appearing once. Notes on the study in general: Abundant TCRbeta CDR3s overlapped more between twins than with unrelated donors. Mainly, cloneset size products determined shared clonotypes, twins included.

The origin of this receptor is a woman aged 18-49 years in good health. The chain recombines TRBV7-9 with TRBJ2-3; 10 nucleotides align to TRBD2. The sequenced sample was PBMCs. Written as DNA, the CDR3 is TGTGCCAGCAGCCCGCTAGCGGGAGTTAAAGATACGCAGTATTTT. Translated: CASSPLAGVKDTQYF.